This T cell receptor (beta chain) was sequenced for a study of shared clonotypes between healthy human individuals. This CDR3 comprises 16 residues. The germline gives CDR1 LNHDA, CDR2 SQIVND (reference sequence). V dropped 7 bases and J dropped 0 bases, with 16 bases sitting between them. Per the original methods: Junction-only sequences without quality scores were provided by ImmunoSEQ, so filtering was different. The method was immunoSEQ multiplex PCR; TCRdb's version includes in-frame clones alone and lacks a portion of them. That table is the source of V, J and clone size, and D and trimming were worked out from the DNA. Of approximately 480,000 clones listed, about three quarters are singletons.

The sequencing input was PBMCs. The sequence derives from a middle-aged woman in good health. Some clones in this sample may be carry-over from other donors' samples. This chain connects TRBV19 to TRBJ1-5, with D perhaps TRBD1 (6 bases). CDR3 nucleotides: TGTGCCAGTACTACGGACAGTACGTATAGCAATCAGCCCCAGCATTTT. It yields the protein CASTTDSTYSNQPQHF.